The next 22 T cell receptor beta chains were all read from a single sample in a study of Graves' ophthalmopathy and Graves' hyperthyroidism. As the template, RNA transcripts were used to amplify TCR beta CDR3 regions. First-round RT-PCR relied on HTBI primers, and a second-round multiplex PCR came next. TCRdb fed the multiplex PCR reads into MiXCR, producing one record per CDR3 protein. The table includes some 1.1 million distinct CDR3 sequences, about two fifths detected once. Sequencing used peripheral blood or thyroid tissue (not recorded which). Receptors originate from an adult man with Graves' hyperthyroidism.

This clonotype has only a few counts. The chain carries TRBV12-3 or TRBV12-4 and TRBJ1-1; D ambiguous. V dropped 4 bases and J dropped 6 bases, with 27 bases sitting between them. This CDR3 is built from 18 residues. CDR3 loop: CASSYSIMLKTTEAEAFF. The CDR3 DNA sequence: TGTGCCAGCAGTTACTCGATTATGTTGAAAACCACGGAGGCTGAAGCTTTCTTT.

This rearrangement joins TRBV29-1 to TRBJ2-5; no firm D call. This CDR3 comprises 10 residues. Between the trimmed V and J ends, which lost 7 bases and 9 bases, there was a span of 12 bases. Germline CDR1 and CDR2: SQVTM and ANQGSEA. The chain's CDR3 is CSATIGAQYF. The DNA for the CDR3 is TGCAGCGCCACGATAGGAGCCCAGTACTTC.

This clonotype turned up a few times. The CDR3 spells CASSQDEQTIEPQHF. The CDR3 region has the DNA TGCGCCAGCAGCCAAGATGAACAAACAATTGAGCCCCAGCATTTT. The gene calls are TRBV4-1 and TRBJ1-5; unclear D gene. The CDR3 is 15 amino acids. CDR1 is MGHRA, CDR2 YSYEKL, per germline. Trimming pared 0 bases from V and 8 bases from J, leaving 14 bases between.

This clonotype was found a few times. The chain employs TRBV4-3 and TRBJ1-1; TRBD1 might be the D (5 bases). Germline V gene data show CDR1 as LGHNA and CDR2 as YSLEER. V gave up 1 base and J gave up 6 bases, with 15 bases separating them. The CDR3 consists of 15 residues. The CDR3 here is CASSQGNLRDSEAFF. The CDR3 nucleotides are TGCGCCAGCAGCCAAGGGAACCTCCGGGACTCTGAAGCTTTCTTT.

This CDR3 reads CATQGRGVGYTF. CDR3 nucleotides: TGTGCCACTCAGGGCAGGGGAGTCGGCTACACCTTC. This chain uses TRBV10-3 with TRBJ1-2; TRBD1 is a possible D gene (6 bases). Germline assignment: CDR1 ENHRY and CDR2 SYGVKD. The CDR3 covers 12 residues. Trimming removed 10 bases at V and 8 bases at J, with 17 bases between.

This clonotype was detected only a few times. The J gene is TRBJ1-5, the V gene TRBV20-1; no clear D. V lost 5 bases to trimming and J lost 4 bases, with 12 bases between them. This CDR3 comprises 13 residues. Per the germline V gene, CDR1 is DFQATT and CDR2 is SNEGSKA (reference sequence). The CDR3 bases are TGCAGTGCTCCCAGGTCGGAGAATCAGCCCCAGCATTTT. This codes for CSAPRSENQPQHF.

The rearrangement joins TRBV15 to TRBJ2-5, with TRBD2 as a possible D gene (6 bases). CDR1 is LNHNV, CDR2 YYDKDF, per germline (reference sequence). The CDR3 runs 18 residues. V was shortened by 0 bases and J by 0 bases, with 17 bases between the two germline ends. The CDR3 spells CATSRDITSLEYQETQYF. CDR3 DNA: TGTGCCACCAGCAGAGACATAACTAGCCTGGAGTACCAAGAGACCCAGTACTTC.

V is TRBV29-1 and J is TRBJ2-7; tentatively, D is TRBD2 (7 bases). The V end was cut by 8 bases, the J end by 6 bases, with 17 bases between. Germline V CDR1 and CDR2: SQVTM, ANQGSEA. There are 12 residues in the CDR3. For the CDR3, the DNA is TGCAGCTTAGGGGGGGCAGGGGCCGAGCAGTACTTC. Its protein is CSLGGAGAEQYF.

At least ten counts were recorded for this clonotype. This chain joins TRBV25-1 and TRBJ1-2; TRBD1 agrees at 9 bases. The V segment lost 0 bases and the J segment 9 bases; nucleotides outside the gene matches: 5. Per the germline V gene, CDR1 is MGHDK and CDR2 is SYGVNS. The length of the CDR3 is 14 residues. The CDR3 coding sequence is TGTGCCAGCAGTGAATACGGGACAGGGACTAGCTACACCTTC. Translated, it gives CASSEYGTGTSYTF.

V is TRBV15 and J is TRBJ1-2; D is perhaps TRBD1 (6 bases). The V end lost 6 bases, the J end lost 4 bases, and 12 bases lay between the germline ends. This CDR3 spans 13 amino acids. From germline, CDR1 is LNHNV and CDR2 YYDKDF (reference sequence). The DNA of the CDR3 is TGTGCCACCAGTAAGGGGGTCGGCTATGGCTACACCTTC. Its protein is CATSKGVGYGYTF.

The chain is built from TRBV6-6 and TRBJ1-6, with D uncertain. The germline V and J ends were trimmed by 5 bases and 14 bases, with 19 bases remaining between them. The V gene's germline CDR1 is MNHNY and CDR2 SVGAGI (reference sequence). The CDR3 runs to 14 residues. This chain's CDR3 is CASSETWEPSALHF. The CDR3 nucleotides are TGTGCCAGCAGTGAAACTTGGGAGCCTTCGGCCCTCCACTTT.

This chain links TRBV4-3 with TRBJ1-3; D remains ambiguous. The CDR3 runs to 16 residues. Germline V gene sequence: CDR1 LGHNA, CDR2 YSLEER. Trimming removed 0 bases at V and 3 bases at J, with 12 bases between. The CDR3 DNA sequence: TGCGCCAGCAGCCAAGACAGGAGTTCAGGTGGAAACACCATATATTTT. Translating gives CASSQDRSSGGNTIYF.

This clonotype was seen a handful of times. The chain has TRBV5-1 and TRBJ2-7, with 9 bases lining up with TRBD1. Trimming took 3 bases from V and 7 from J; bases not matched to a gene: 8. The germline CDR1 and CDR2 sequences are SGHRS and YFSETQ. This CDR3 spans 14 amino acids. This CDR3 reads CASSSGQGEDEQYF. The CDR3 DNA reads as TGCGCCAGCAGCTCGGGACAGGGTGAGGATGAGCAGTACTTC.

The gene calls are TRBV20-1 and TRBJ1-1, with D possibly TRBD1 on 5 matching bases. This CDR3 contains 13 residues. CDR1 is DFQATT and CDR2 is SNEGSKA in the germline V gene (reference sequence). Trimming took 3 bases from V and 0 from J, leaving 8 bases between them. In DNA, the CDR3 is TGCAGTGCTAGCAGGGCCGTGAACACTGAAGCTTTCTTT. Translating it yields CSASRAVNTEAFF.

Points on this clonotype: Compared with germline, one end of the junction differs, possibly owing to a read error. V usage is TRBV7-9 and J usage is TRBJ1-3; D is ambiguous. CDR1 is SEHNR, CDR2 FQNEAQ, per germline (reference sequence). This CDR3 is built from 13 residues. CDR3 in amino acids: CASSPKSGNTVYF. DNA for the CDR3: TGTGCCAGCAGCCCTAAATCTGGAAACACCGTATATTTT.

This clonotype was seen at least ten times. The J gene is TRBJ2-7, the V gene TRBV7-3, with TRBD2 identical over 9 bases. This CDR3 region has 15 residues. Germline V gene data show CDR1 as SGHTA and CDR2 as FQGTGA. V shed 5 bases, J shed 6 bases, and the junction held 11 bases outside the gene matches. CDR3 region: CASSPGPSGIGEQYF. Written as DNA, the CDR3 is TGTGCCAGCAGCCCAGGTCCTAGCGGGATAGGCGAGCAGTACTTC.

The chain is built from TRBV6-5 and TRBJ2-5, with 14 bases matching TRBD2. The CDR3 runs 18 residues. V was pared by 5 bases and J by 1 base, with 9 bases of the junction left unmatched. Germline-derived CDR1 and CDR2 are MNHEY and SVGAGI. The CDR3 nucleotides are TGTGCCAGCAGTCAACCGGGACTAGCGGGAGCCTTCCAAGAGACCCAGTACTTC. It yields the protein CASSQPGLAGAFQETQYF.

The table lists this clonotype with many counts. This rearrangement joins TRBV12-3 or TRBV12-4 to TRBJ2-5; unclear D gene. Trimming cost V 5 bases and J 9 bases, with 13 bases left between them. The length of the CDR3 is 12 residues. The CDR3: CASSLNSWAQYF. The DNA for the CDR3 is TGTGCCAGCAGTCTCAACAGTTGGGCCCAGTACTTC.

As to this clonotype: A much larger clone differs from this one at a single base, so this may be a read error. The CDR3 carries no conserved terminal phenylalanine or tryptophan, so it likely arises from a read error. The V call is TRBV5-1, the J call TRBJ2-5, with 7 bases that match TRBD1. V was pared by 4 bases and J by 6 bases, with 6 bases of the junction left unmatched. The length of the CDR3 is 13 residues. Germline CDR1 and CDR2: SGHRS and YFSETQ. The CDR3 sequence: CASSVGQEKTQYI. DNA of the CDR3: TGCGCCAGCAGCGTCGGACAGGAAAAGACCCAGTACATC.

This clonotype was recorded at least ten times. The rearrangement links TRBV20-1 to TRBJ1-2; perhaps TRBD1 as D (5 bases). The V gene's germline CDR1 is DFQATT and CDR2 SNEGSKA (reference sequence). The CDR3 sequence is 16 residues long. Trimming cost V 1 base and J 0 bases, with 15 bases left between them. The CDR3 DNA reads as TGCAGTGCTAGAGTCGGGGCGAGATCGACTAACTATGGCTACACCTTC. It yields the protein CSARVGARSTNYGYTF.

This clonotype was seen a handful of times. The chain employs TRBV24-1 and TRBJ2-3; 8 bases align to TRBD1. The length of the CDR3 is 14 residues. After removal of 5 bases from V and 2 bases from J, the junction contained 2 bases not matched to a gene. Germline CDR1 KGHDR, CDR2 SFDVKD. The CDR3 DNA is TGTGCCACCAGTGGGACAGGGAACACAGATACGCAGTATTTT. It is translated as CATSGTGNTDTQYF.

This clonotype has a count of ten or more. V usage is TRBV20-1 and J usage is TRBJ1-1, with TRBD1 matching 9 bases. The length of the CDR3 is 14 residues. V trimming: 1 base; J trimming: 4 bases; junction bases outside the gene matches: 4. Germline CDR1 DFQATT, CDR2 SNEGSKA (reference sequence). The CDR3 coding sequence is TGCAGTGCTAGAGTGGGACAGGGAGGCACTGAAGCTTTCTTT. It encodes CSARVGQGGTEAFF.